This T cell receptor beta chain is drawn from a study of CD8 T cells in ankylosing spondylitis. Germline loops: CDR1 SGDLS, CDR2 YYNGEE. The CDR3 spans 12 residues. The V gene end was trimmed by 6 bases and the J gene end by 7 bases; junction bases not matched to a gene: 4. Study-wide findings and caveats: A TCR beta motif of several highly homologous variants seemed to mark ankylosing spondylitis blood. In reactive arthritis synovial fluid and blood, some motif variants had been reported before.

Using its own MiXCR run on the 5' RACE reads, TCRdb lists one record per CDR3 protein. The sample lists roughly 670,000 distinct CDR3 sequences, about 20% occurring once. This clonotype showed up just a few times. Antigen specificity is unknown. The TCR was taken from a male donor with ankylosing spondylitis. Sequenced sample: blood, either unsorted or a sorted T cell fraction (not recorded which). This rearrangement joins TRBV9 to TRBJ2-3; 8 bases are a match to TRBD2. The CDR3 is CASTPGGNTQYF. CDR3 nucleotide sequence: TGTGCCAGCACCCCGGGGGGGAATACGCAGTATTTT. Supplemented by reference TRBV9 and TRBJ2-3, the full variable domain reads DSGVTQTPKHLITATGQRVTLRCSPRSGDLSVYWYQQSLDQGLQFLIQYYNGEERAKGNILERFSAQQFPDLHSELNLSSLELGDSALYFCASTPGGNTQYFGPGTRLTVL.